Each of the 25 T cell receptor beta chains below was sequenced from the same sample in a study of shared clonotypes between healthy human individuals. Assay used: immunoSEQ multiplex PCR; TCRdb lists only in-frame clones, some missing. This sample yields 2,100,000 or so clones, of which approximately 94% are seen a single time; roughly 0.13% belongs to the top ten. The sample was naive CD4+ T cells sorted from blood. This sample's subset: CD45RA+ positively selected. The receptors were sampled from a man aged 18 to 30 in good health.

This chain links TRBV27 with TRBJ2-5; 10 bases agree with TRBD1. With V trimmed by 6 bases and J by 5 bases, 12 bases remained unmatched. The germline V gene encodes CDR1 MNHEY and CDR2 SMNVEV (reference sequence). The CDR3 extends over 16 amino acids. CDR3 nucleotides: TGTGCCAGCAGCGGAACCGGGACAGGGGTCATGGAGACCCAGTACTTC. This codes for CASSGTGTGVMETQYF.

This clone appeared once. The chain is built from TRBV18 and TRBJ2-3, with TRBD1 matching over 9 bases. The CDR3 runs to 14 residues. V was clipped by 5 bases and J by 6 bases; unmatched bases: 6. Germline-derived CDR1 and CDR2 are KGHSH and LQKENI. The CDR3 is CASSTGTGMDTQYF. The CDR3 nucleotides read TGTGCCAGCTCAACCGGGACAGGGATGGATACGCAGTATTTT.

The chain carries TRBV7-6 and TRBJ1-2; TRBD1 matches 9 bases. The V segment lost 5 bases and the J segment 5 bases; nucleotides outside the gene matches: 9. The CDR3 runs 15 residues. Looked up from germline, CDR1 is SGHVS and CDR2 is FNYEAQ. The CDR3: CASSNPGQGPYGYTF. CDR3 bases: TGTGCCAGCAGCAACCCGGGACAGGGACCATATGGCTACACCTTC.

The rearrangement joins TRBV2 to TRBJ1-5; no clear D gene. The V and J ends lost 0 bases and 4 bases respectively, with 10 bases between them. Germline V gene data show CDR1 as SNHLY and CDR2 as FYNNEI. The CDR3 spans 15 residues. CDR3 sequence: CASSEARGNNQPQHF. The DNA of the CDR3 is TGTGCCAGCAGTGAAGCCAGAGGAAATAATCAGCCCCAGCATTTT. The full variable domain, completed using reference TRBV2 and TRBJ1-5, is EPEVTQTPSHQVTQMGQEVILRCVPISNHLYFYWYRQILGQKVEFLVSFYNNEISEKSEIFDDQFSVERPDGSNFTLKIRSTKLEDSAMYFCASSEARGNNQPQHFGDGTRLSIL.

The chain employs TRBV5-1 and TRBJ1-3; D not certain. From germline, CDR1 is SGHRS and CDR2 YFSETQ. Trimming removed 1 base at V and 0 bases at J, with 5 bases between. The length of the CDR3 is 14 residues. The CDR3 loop is CASSLQYSGNTIYF. Here the CDR3 DNA reads TGCGCCAGCAGCTTGCAATACTCTGGAAACACCATATATTTT.

This rearrangement joins TRBV5-1 to TRBJ2-2; D possibly corresponds to TRBD2 (6 bases). With 5 bases removed from V and 1 base from J, the gap between germline ends came to 12 bases. Germline CDR1 and CDR2: SGHRS and YFSETQ. This CDR3 is 15 amino acids long. Here the CDR3 DNA reads TGCGCCAGCAGAGGCGGGGCGGTGAACACCGGGGAGCTGTTTTTT. This translates into CASRGGAVNTGELFF.

This rearrangement joins TRBV10-3 to TRBJ2-1; D unresolved. Germline lookup yields CDR1 ENHRY and CDR2 SYGVKD. This CDR3 is 12 amino acids long. The germline V and J ends were trimmed by 9 bases and 5 bases, with 11 bases remaining between them. The CDR3 DNA reads TGTGCCATTTCCGCACGGAACAATGAGCAGTTCTTC. The encoded protein is CAISARNNEQFF.

V usage is TRBV5-1 and J usage is TRBJ2-1; possibly TRBD1 for D (5 bases). The CDR3 sequence is 12 residues long. Germline CDR1 is SGHRS and CDR2 is YFSETQ. V lost 2 bases, J lost 10 bases, and 10 bases lay in between. CDR3 loop: CASSFLKGEQFF. The CDR3 region has the DNA TGCGCCAGCAGCTTCCTAAAGGGGGAGCAGTTCTTC.

As to this clone: The same CDR3 also results from other DNA sequences found in this sample. Written as DNA, the CDR3 is TGCGCCAGCAGCCTGGGGGGAACTTCCTACGAGCAGTACTTC. Protein product: CASSLGGTSYEQYF. The chain has TRBV5-1 and TRBJ2-7; maybe TRBD2 (6 bases). The CDR3 has 14 residues. V dropped 4 bases and J dropped 1 base, with 12 bases sitting between them. The germline gives CDR1 SGHRS, CDR2 YFSETQ.

This sequence joins TRBV30 and TRBJ1-3, with 7 bases matching TRBD1. The CDR3 contains 13 residues. J gave up 5 bases and V 8 bases, and 9 bases lay outside the gene matches. Looked up from germline, CDR1 is GTSNPN and CDR2 is SVGIG (reference sequence). The CDR3 region has the DNA TGTGCCAGCGACGGGGGACAGAGAAACACCATATATTTT. The encoded protein is CASDGGQRNTIYF. Full variable domain (outside the CDR3, taken from reference TRBV30 and TRBJ1-3): SQTIHQWPATLVQPVGSPLSLECTVEGTSNPNLYWYRQAAGRGLQLLFYSVGIGQISSEVPQNLSASRPQDRQFILSSKKLLLSDSGFYLCASDGGQRNTIYFGEGSWLTVV.

About this clone itself: Different DNA sequences within this sample yield the same CDR3. The V and J genes are TRBV7-2 and TRBJ1-5; D unclear. The germline V gene encodes CDR1 SGHTA and CDR2 FQGNSA. The CDR3 sequence is 12 residues long. V was trimmed by 0 bases and J by 6 bases, leaving 3 bases between them. CDR3 DNA: TGTGCCAGCAGCTTAGCTGGTCAGCCCCAGCATTTT. Protein: CASSLAGQPQHF.

This clone was counted once. The gene calls are TRBV9 and TRBJ1-6; TRBD1 aligns across 8 bases. Looked up from germline, CDR1 is SGDLS and CDR2 is YYNGEE. This CDR3 is 16 amino acids long. The J segment lost 7 bases and the V segment lost 0 bases, leaving 6 bases of the junction unmatched. The CDR3 loop reads CASSVGDRLSNSPLHF. Written as DNA, the CDR3 is TGTGCCAGCAGCGTAGGGGACAGGCTGTCCAATTCACCCCTCCACTTT.

This CDR3 is CASSQGASKQYF. The CDR3 DNA reads as TGTGCCAGCAGCCAAGGAGCCAGCAAGCAGTACTTC. The chain employs TRBV14 and TRBJ2-7; D gene unclear. This CDR3 spans 12 amino acids. From germline, CDR1 is SGHDN and CDR2 FVKESK. V was cut by 1 base and J by 8 bases, with 9 bases left in between.

V usage is TRBV5-6 and J usage is TRBJ1-1, with 8 bases identical to TRBD1. V lost 2 bases, J lost 0 bases, and 6 bases stayed unmatched. The germline V gene has CDR1 SGHDT and CDR2 YYEEEE. The CDR3 loop spans 16 amino acids. The CDR3 region is CASSFSGGQMNTEAFF. In nucleotides, the CDR3 is TGTGCCAGCAGCTTTTCAGGGGGCCAGATGAACACTGAAGCTTTCTTT.

The rearrangement uses TRBV10-3 and TRBJ1-2, with 7 bases identical to TRBD1. V trimming: 8 bases; J trimming: 3 bases; junction bases outside the gene matches: 9. Per the germline V gene, CDR1 is ENHRY and CDR2 is SYGVKD. The CDR3 length is 14 residues. This CDR3 reads CAIPLGDSDYGYTF. The CDR3, as DNA: TGTGCCATCCCCCTCGGGGACAGCGACTATGGCTACACCTTC.

This clone has just one count. V usage is TRBV10-3 and J usage is TRBJ2-5; D possibly uses TRBD1 or TRBD2 (6 bases each). The V gene's germline CDR1 is ENHRY and CDR2 SYGVKD. CDR3 length: 13 amino acids. The CDR3 loop is CALGGGSVETQYF. The CDR3, as DNA: TGTGCGCTCGGAGGGGGGAGTGTAGAGACCCAGTACTTC.

This chain links TRBV6-5 with TRBJ1-2, with 8 nucleotides matching TRBD1. The CDR3 spans 12 residues. The J segment lost 6 bases and the V segment lost 10 bases, leaving 7 bases of the junction unmatched. Looked up from germline, CDR1 is MNHEY and CDR2 is SVGAGI. The DNA of the CDR3 is TGTGCCATCCGGACAGGGAAGAATGGCTACACCTTC. As protein: CAIRTGKNGYTF.

CDR3 sequence (DNA): TGTGCCAGCACACTGGCCTCCTACGAGCAGTACTTC. Protein sequence: CASTLASYEQYF. The J gene is TRBJ2-7, the V gene TRBV7-9; D is ambiguous. Between the trimmed V and J ends, which lost 7 bases and 0 bases, there was a span of 7 bases. This CDR3 is built from 12 residues. The germline V gene has CDR1 SEHNR and CDR2 FQNEAQ (reference sequence). The entire variable domain, with the rest obtained from reference TRBV7-9 and TRBJ2-7, is as follows: DTGVSQNPRHKITKRGQNVTFRCDPISEHNRLYWYRQTLGQGPEFLTYFQNEAQLEKSRLLSDRFSAERPKGSFSTLEIQRTEQGDSAMYLCASTLASYEQYFGPGTRLTVT.

The chain has TRBV5-1 and TRBJ1-5; unclear D gene. Germline V gene lookup returns CDR1 SGHRS and CDR2 YFSETQ. Trimming removed 7 bases at V and 3 bases at J, with 11 bases between. CDR3 length: 13 residues. CDR3 region: CASSEGFNQPQHF. CDR3 nucleotides: TGCGCCAGCTCCGAAGGTTTCAATCAGCCCCAGCATTTT. The full variable domain, with the rest looked up from reference TRBV5-1 and TRBJ1-5, is KAGVTQTPRYLIKTRGQQVTLSCSPISGHRSVSWYQQTPGQGLQFLFEYFSETQRNKGNFPGRFSGRQFSNSRSEMNVSTLELGDSALYLCASSEGFNQPQHFGDGTRLSIL.

The DNA of the CDR3 is TGTGCCAGTAGTATAGGTCCGGGAGCAAGTTACGAGCAGTACTTC. Translated: CASSIGPGASYEQYF. This rearrangement joins TRBV19 to TRBJ2-7; tentatively, D is TRBD2 (6 bases). Trimming removed 1 base from V and 4 bases from J, with 14 bases in between. The CDR3 runs 15 residues. Germline V gene sequence: CDR1 LNHDA, CDR2 SQIVND (reference sequence). Combining the CDR3 with reference TRBV19 and TRBJ2-7 gives the whole variable domain DGGITQSPKYLFRKEGQNVTLSCEQNLNHDAMYWYRQDPGQGLRLIYYSQIVNDFQKGDIAEGYSVSREKKESFPLTVTSAQKNPTAFYLCASSIGPGASYEQYFGPGTRLTVT.

This clone came up a few times. The CDR3 spells CASKDAGSEKLFF. The DNA of the CDR3 is TGTGCCAGCAAGGACGCGGGGAGTGAAAAACTGTTTTTT. The V gene is TRBV6-6, the J gene TRBJ1-4; D is ambiguous. Trimming took 7 bases from V and 7 from J, leaving 13 bases between them. CDR1 and CDR2 from the germline V gene are MNHNY and SVGAGI (reference sequence). The CDR3 extends over 13 amino acids.

The chain couples TRBV5-1 to TRBJ2-2; 13 nucleotides match TRBD2. V dropped 4 bases and J dropped 6; count of bases not matched to a gene: 3. CDR3 size: 15 residues. Germline V gene lookup returns CDR1 SGHRS and CDR2 YFSETQ. In DNA, the CDR3 is TGCGCCAGCAGCGACGGACTAGCGGGAGCCGGGGAGCTGTTTTTT. Residues: CASSDGLAGAGELFF. Together with reference TRBV5-1 and TRBJ2-2, the CDR3 gives the full variable domain: KAGVTQTPRYLIKTRGQQVTLSCSPISGHRSVSWYQQTPGQGLQFLFEYFSETQRNKGNFPGRFSGRQFSNSRSEMNVSTLELGDSALYLCASSDGLAGAGELFFGEGSRLTVL.

The CDR3 loop is CASEGDRTSPLHF. CDR3 in DNA: TGTGCCAGCGAGGGGGACAGAACTTCACCCCTCCACTTT. The V and J genes are TRBV2 and TRBJ1-6; TRBD1 matches at 7 bases. Trimming cost V 8 bases and J 9 bases; bases outside gene matches: 7. Looked up from germline, CDR1 is SNHLY and CDR2 is FYNNEI. The CDR3 contains 13 residues.

A note on this clone: Other DNA sequences in this sample translate to the same CDR3. This rearrangement joins TRBV19 to TRBJ1-2, with D possibly matching TRBD1 (6 bases). Germline values: CDR1 LNHDA, CDR2 SQIVND (reference sequence). V was shortened by 5 bases and J by 0 bases, with 10 bases between the two germline ends. This CDR3 is 14 amino acids long. As DNA, the CDR3 is TGTGCCAGTAGTGTCCAGGGGACTAACTATGGCTACACCTTC. This translates into CASSVQGTNYGYTF.

About this clone: Other DNA sequences in the sample encode the same CDR3. CDR3 coding DNA: TGTGCCAGCAGCTTGGGACAGGGAACCTACGAGCAGTACTTC. Amino acid sequence: CASSLGQGTYEQYF. This sequence joins TRBV7-9 and TRBJ2-7, with 9 bases aligning to TRBD1. The CDR3 is made up of 14 amino acids. J gave up 2 bases and V 3 bases, and 2 bases lay outside the gene matches. Germline V gives CDR1 SEHNR, CDR2 FQNEAQ (reference sequence).